The 10 T cell receptor beta chains below come from one sample, sequenced in a study of memory B cells and T cells in multiple sclerosis. Clones were sequenced by immunoSEQ multiplex PCR, and TCRdb holds only the in-frame ones, with some missing. The sample lists 12,000 to 15,000 clones, almost 70% occurring once. Sequencing was done on a sample of memory (CD45RO+) CD4+ T cells from blood. Receptor source: a human donor with multiple sclerosis.

The chain couples TRBV28 to TRBJ2-1, with 12 bases identical to TRBD2. The CDR3 covers 15 residues. The V gene end was trimmed by 2 bases and the J gene end by 7 bases; junction bases not matched to a gene: 3. Germline CDR1 and CDR2: MDHEN and SYDVKM. CDR3 nucleotide sequence: TGTGCCAGCAGTTTACACCTAGCGGGAGGGAATGAGCAGTTCTTC. This encodes CASSLHLAGGNEQFF.

The chain employs TRBV7-8 and TRBJ2-2, with 7 bases that match TRBD2. This CDR3 is built from 15 residues. Unmatched junction bases numbered 9, after V lost 4 bases and J lost 7 bases. Germline V gives CDR1 SGHVS, CDR2 FQNEAQ. This CDR3 is CASSSQGRAVGELFF. CDR3 sequence (DNA): TGTGCCAGCAGCTCCCAAGGGAGGGCGGTCGGGGAGCTGTTTTTT.

The gene calls are TRBV5-1 and TRBJ2-1; the match to TRBD2 covers 12 bases. Per germline, CDR1 SGHRS and CDR2 YFSETQ. The CDR3 has 15 residues. The V and J ends lost 4 bases and 4 bases, in that order; junction bases with no gene match: 3. This CDR3 reads CASSQTSGGYNEQFF. The CDR3 DNA sequence: TGCGCCAGCAGCCAAACTAGCGGGGGGTACAATGAGCAGTTCTTC.

The chain employs TRBV2 and TRBJ1-4; tentative D call: TRBD1 (5 bases). Trimming left V 9 bases short and J 5 bases short, with 16 bases between. CDR3 length: 14 amino acids. Germline CDR1 is SNHLY and CDR2 is FYNNEI. The CDR3 coding sequence is TGTGCCAGTGGCCGGGGGGACGGGAATGAAAAACTGTTTTTT. It yields the protein CASGRGDGNEKLFF.

CDR3 in DNA: TGTGCCAGCAGGGTGACAGGGGGCTCTGGGGCCAACGTCCTGACTTTC. It encodes CASRVTGGSGANVLTF. The chain uses TRBV2 and TRBJ2-6, with 9 bases that match TRBD1. The germline V gene encodes CDR1 SNHLY and CDR2 FYNNEI. V was clipped by 6 bases and J by 0 bases; unmatched bases: 3. The CDR3 runs 16 residues.

J is TRBJ1-4 and V is TRBV25-1; 9 positions agree with TRBD1. Per the germline V gene, CDR1 is MGHDK and CDR2 is SYGVNS. The CDR3 spans 15 residues. The ends lost 3 bases at V and 8 bases at J; junction bases unmatched: 7. Here the CDR3 DNA reads TGTGCCAGCAGTGATGTCGGACAGGGGCGAGAAAAACTGTTTTTT. It specifies CASSDVGQGREKLFF.

This chain connects TRBV29-1 to TRBJ1-5; D perhaps matches TRBD1 (5 bases). Germline V gene sequence: CDR1 SQVTM, CDR2 ANQGSEA. This CDR3 comprises 12 residues. Trimming shortened V by 4 bases and J by 2 bases, and 6 bases separated the two germline ends. CDR3 nucleotides: TGCAGCGTTGCCAGGGGCAATCAGCCCCAGCATTTT. Residues: CSVARGNQPQHF.

A few counts support this clone. V usage is TRBV2 and J usage is TRBJ2-1; 12 bases align to TRBD2. Losses at the gene ends were 10 bases for V and 4 bases for J; bases not matched to a gene: 8. Germline CDR1 SNHLY, CDR2 FYNNEI. The CDR3 extends over 15 amino acids. The chain's CDR3 is CANIKGTSGYNEQFF. DNA for the CDR3: TGTGCCAACATAAAGGGGACTAGCGGGTACAATGAGCAGTTCTTC.

V and J are TRBV5-4 and TRBJ2-3; TRBD2 agrees at 13 bases. Germline loops: CDR1 SGHNT, CDR2 YYREEE (reference sequence). V trimming: 4 bases; J trimming: 2 bases; junction bases outside the gene matches: 10. CDR3 length equals 18 residues. The DNA for the CDR3 is TGTGCCAGCAGCGGGACCGGACTAGCGGGGGCCTCCACAGATACGCAGTATTTT. Encoded protein: CASSGTGLAGASTDTQYF.

The chain joins TRBV28 to TRBJ1-2; TRBD1 matches at 7 bases. The CDR3 is 17 amino acids. Germline CDR1 reads MDHEN; CDR2 reads SYDVKM. Trimming cost V 5 bases and J 4 bases; bases outside gene matches: 16. The CDR3 sequence is CASSPSRRTGRVYGYTF. The CDR3 region has the DNA TGTGCCAGCAGTCCTTCCCGCCGGACAGGCAGGGTCTATGGCTACACCTTC.